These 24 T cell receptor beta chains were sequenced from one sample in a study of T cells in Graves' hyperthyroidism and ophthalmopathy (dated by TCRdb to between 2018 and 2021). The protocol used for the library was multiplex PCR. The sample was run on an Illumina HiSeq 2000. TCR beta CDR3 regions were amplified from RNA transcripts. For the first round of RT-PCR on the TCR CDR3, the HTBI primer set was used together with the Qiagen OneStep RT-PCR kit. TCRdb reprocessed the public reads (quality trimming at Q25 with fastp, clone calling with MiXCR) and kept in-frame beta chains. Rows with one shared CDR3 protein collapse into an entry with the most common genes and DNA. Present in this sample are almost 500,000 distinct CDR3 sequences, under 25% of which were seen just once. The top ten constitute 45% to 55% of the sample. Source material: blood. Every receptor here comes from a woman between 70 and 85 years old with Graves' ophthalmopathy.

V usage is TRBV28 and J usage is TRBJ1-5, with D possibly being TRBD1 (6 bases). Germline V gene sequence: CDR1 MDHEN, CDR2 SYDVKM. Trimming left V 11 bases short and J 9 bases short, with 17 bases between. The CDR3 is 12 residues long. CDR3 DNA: TGTGCCGCCGGGACACCGTTCGGGCCCCAGCATTTT. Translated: CAAGTPFGPQHF.

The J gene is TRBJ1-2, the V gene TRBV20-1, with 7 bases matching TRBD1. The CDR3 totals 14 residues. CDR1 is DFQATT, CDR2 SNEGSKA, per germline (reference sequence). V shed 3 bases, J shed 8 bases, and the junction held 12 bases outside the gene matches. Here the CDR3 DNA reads TGCAGTGCTAGTCATCGGGACAGCGGGGAAGGCTACACCTTC. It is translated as CSASHRDSGEGYTF.

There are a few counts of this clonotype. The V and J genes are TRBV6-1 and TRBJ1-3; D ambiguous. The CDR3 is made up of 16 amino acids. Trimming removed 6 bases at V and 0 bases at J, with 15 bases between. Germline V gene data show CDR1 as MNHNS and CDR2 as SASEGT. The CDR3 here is CASSPLAGSSGNTIYF. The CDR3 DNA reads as TGTGCCAGCAGCCCCTTGGCGGGAAGCTCTGGAAACACCATATATTTT.

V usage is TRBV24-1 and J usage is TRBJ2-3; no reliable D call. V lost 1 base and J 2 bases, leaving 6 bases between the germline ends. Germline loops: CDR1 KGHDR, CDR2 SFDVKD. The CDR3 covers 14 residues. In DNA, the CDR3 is TGTGCCACCAGTGATTTTGGCTTCACAGATACGCAGTATTTT. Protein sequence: CATSDFGFTDTQYF.

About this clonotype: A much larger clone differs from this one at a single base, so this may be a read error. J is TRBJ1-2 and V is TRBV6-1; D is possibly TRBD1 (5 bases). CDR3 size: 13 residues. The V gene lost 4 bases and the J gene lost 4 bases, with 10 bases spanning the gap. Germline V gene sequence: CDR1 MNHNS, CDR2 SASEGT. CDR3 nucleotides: TGTGCCAGCAGTGGAAGCAGGGCCTATGGCTACACCTTC. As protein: CASSGSRAYGYTF.

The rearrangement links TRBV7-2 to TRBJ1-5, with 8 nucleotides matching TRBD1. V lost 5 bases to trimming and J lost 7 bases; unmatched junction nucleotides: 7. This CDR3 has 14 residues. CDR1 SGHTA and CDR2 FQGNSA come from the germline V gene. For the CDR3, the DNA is TGTGCCAGCAGCACAGGGACAGGTTTACAGCCCCAGCATTTT. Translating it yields CASSTGTGLQPQHF.

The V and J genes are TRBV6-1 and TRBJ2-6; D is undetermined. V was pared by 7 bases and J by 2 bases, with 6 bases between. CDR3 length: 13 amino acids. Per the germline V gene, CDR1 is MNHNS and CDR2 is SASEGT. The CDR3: CASKAPGANVLTF. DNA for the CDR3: TGTGCCAGCAAGGCCCCTGGGGCCAACGTCCTGACTTTC.

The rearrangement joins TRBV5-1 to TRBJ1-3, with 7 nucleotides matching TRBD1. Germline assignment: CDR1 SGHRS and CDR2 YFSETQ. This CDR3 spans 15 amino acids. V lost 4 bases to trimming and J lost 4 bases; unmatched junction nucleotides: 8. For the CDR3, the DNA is TGCGCCAGCAGCATTAGGGGGCAGGAAGGAAACACCATATATTTT. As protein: CASSIRGQEGNTIYF.

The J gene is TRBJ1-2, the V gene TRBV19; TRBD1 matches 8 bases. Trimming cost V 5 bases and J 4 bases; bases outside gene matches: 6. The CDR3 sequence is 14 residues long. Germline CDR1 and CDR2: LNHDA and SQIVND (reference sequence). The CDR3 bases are TGTGCCAGTAGTTCCCCGGGACAGGCCTATGGCTACACCTTC. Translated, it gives CASSSPGQAYGYTF.

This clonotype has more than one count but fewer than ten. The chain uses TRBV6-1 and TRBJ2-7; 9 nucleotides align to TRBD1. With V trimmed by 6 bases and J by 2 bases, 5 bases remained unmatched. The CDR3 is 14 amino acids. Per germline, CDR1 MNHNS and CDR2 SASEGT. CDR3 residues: CASRITGGPYEQYF. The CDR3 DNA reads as TGTGCCAGCAGGATAACAGGGGGCCCCTACGAGCAGTACTTC.

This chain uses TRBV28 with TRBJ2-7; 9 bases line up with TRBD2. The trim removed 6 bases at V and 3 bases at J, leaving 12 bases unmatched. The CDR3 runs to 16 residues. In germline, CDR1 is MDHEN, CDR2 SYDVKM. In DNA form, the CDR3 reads TGTGCCAGCAGCCAGACTAGACTAGCGGCTGTCTACGAGCAGTACTTC. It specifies CASSQTRLAAVYEQYF. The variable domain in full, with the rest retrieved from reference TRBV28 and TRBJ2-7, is DVKVTQSSRYLVKRTGEKVFLECVQDMDHENMFWYRQDPGLGLRLIYFSYDVKMKEKGDIPEGYSVSREKKERFSLILESASTNQTSMYLCASSQTRLAAVYEQYFGPGTRLTVT.

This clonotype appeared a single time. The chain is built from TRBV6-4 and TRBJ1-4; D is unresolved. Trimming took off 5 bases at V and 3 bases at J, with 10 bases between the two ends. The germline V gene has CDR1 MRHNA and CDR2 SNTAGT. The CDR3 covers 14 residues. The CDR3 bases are TGTGCCAGCAGTCCTTGGACGCCTAATGAAAAACTGTTTTTT. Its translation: CASSPWTPNEKLFF.

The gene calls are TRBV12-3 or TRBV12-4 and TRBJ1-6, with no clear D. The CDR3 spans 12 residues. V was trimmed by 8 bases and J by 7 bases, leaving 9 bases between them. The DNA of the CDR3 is TGTGCCAGCCGGACGGGCAATTCACCCCTCCACTTT. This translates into CASRTGNSPLHF.

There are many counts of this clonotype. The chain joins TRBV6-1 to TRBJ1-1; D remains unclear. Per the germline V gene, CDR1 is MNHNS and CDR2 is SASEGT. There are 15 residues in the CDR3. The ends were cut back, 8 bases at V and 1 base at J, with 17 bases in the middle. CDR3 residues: CASQVERRTNTEAFF. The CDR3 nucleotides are TGTGCCAGCCAAGTGGAAAGGCGGACGAACACTGAAGCTTTCTTT.

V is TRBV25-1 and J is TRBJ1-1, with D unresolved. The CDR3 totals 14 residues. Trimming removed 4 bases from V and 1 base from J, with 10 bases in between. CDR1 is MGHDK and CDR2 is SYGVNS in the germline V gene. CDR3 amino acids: CASSVEGKNTEAFF. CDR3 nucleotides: TGTGCCAGCAGTGTTGAAGGGAAGAACACTGAAGCTTTCTTT.

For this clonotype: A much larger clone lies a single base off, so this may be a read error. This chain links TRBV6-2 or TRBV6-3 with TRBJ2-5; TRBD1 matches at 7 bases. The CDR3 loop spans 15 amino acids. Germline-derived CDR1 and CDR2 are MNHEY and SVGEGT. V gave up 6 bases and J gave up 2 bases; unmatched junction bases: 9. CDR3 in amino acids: CASRPQGTPQETQYF. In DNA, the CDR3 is TGTGCCAGCAGACCACAGGGGACCCCTCAAGAGACCCAGTACTTC.

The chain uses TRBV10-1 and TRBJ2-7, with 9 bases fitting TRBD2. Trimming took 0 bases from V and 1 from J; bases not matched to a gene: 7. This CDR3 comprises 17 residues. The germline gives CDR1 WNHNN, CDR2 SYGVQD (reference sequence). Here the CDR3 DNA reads TGCGCCAGCAGTGAGTCGGTAGCGGGAGCGAGATCCTACGAGCAGTACTTC. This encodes CASSESVAGARSYEQYF.

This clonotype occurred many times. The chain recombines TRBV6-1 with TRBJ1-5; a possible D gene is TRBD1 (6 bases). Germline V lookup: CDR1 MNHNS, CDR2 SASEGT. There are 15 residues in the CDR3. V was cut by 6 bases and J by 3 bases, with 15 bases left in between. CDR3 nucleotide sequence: TGTGCCAGCAGGAAAGACAGGAGAGACAATCAGCCCCAGCATTTT. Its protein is CASRKDRRDNQPQHF.

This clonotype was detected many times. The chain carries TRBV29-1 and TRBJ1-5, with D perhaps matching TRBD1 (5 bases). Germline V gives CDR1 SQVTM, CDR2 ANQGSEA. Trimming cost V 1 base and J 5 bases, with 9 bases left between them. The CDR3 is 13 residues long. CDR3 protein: CSVEVTEDQPQHF. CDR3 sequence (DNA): TGCAGCGTTGAAGTGACAGAAGATCAGCCCCAGCATTTT.

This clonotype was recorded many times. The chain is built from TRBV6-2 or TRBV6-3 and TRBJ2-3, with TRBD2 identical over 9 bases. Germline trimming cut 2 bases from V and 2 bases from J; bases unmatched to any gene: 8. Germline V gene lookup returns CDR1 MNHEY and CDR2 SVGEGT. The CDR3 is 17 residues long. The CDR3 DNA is TGTGCCAGCAGTTACCCCCCGCGCGGGAGGGACACAGATACGCAGTATTTT. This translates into CASSYPPRGRDTDTQYF.

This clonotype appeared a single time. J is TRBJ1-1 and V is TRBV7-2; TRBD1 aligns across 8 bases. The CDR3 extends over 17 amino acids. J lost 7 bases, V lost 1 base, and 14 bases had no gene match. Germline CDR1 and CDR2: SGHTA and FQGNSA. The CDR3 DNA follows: TGTGCCAGCAGCTTAGAGCTATCAGGCGGGACAGGAAGTGAAGCTTTCTTT. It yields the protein CASSLELSGGTGSEAFF. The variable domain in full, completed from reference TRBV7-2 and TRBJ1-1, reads GAGVSQSPSNKVTEKGKDVELRCDPISGHTALYWYRQSLGQGLEFLIYFQGNSAPDKSGLPSDRFSAERTGGSVSTLTIQRTQQEDSAVYLCASSLELSGGTGSEAFFGQGTRLTVV.

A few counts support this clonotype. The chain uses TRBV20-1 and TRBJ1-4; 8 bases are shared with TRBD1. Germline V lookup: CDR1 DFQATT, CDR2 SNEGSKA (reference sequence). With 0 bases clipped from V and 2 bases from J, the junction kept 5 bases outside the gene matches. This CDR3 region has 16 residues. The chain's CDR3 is CSARDRGRRTNEKLFF. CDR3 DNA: TGCAGTGCTAGAGACAGGGGGCGCAGGACTAATGAAAAACTGTTTTTT.

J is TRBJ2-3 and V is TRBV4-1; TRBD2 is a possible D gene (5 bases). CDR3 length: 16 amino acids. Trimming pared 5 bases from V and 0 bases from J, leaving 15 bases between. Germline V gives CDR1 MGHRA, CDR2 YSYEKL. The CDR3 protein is CASSFRSGLSTDTQYF. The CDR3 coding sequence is TGCGCCAGCAGCTTCCGGAGCGGACTTAGCACAGATACGCAGTATTTT.

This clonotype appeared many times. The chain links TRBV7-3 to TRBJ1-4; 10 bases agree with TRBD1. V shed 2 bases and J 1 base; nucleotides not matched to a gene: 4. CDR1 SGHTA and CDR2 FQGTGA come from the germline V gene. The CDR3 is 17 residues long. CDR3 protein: CASSLWDRGRTNEKLFF. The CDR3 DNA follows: TGTGCCAGCAGCTTATGGGACAGGGGTAGAACTAATGAAAAACTGTTTTTT.